This T cell receptor (beta chain) was observed in a study of blood T cells in healthy people across ages. Study-wide results and limits: Compared with aged donors, long-lived donors showed fewer expanded clones, suggesting selection.

Concerning this clonotype: What it recognizes is unknown.

Per individual sample, total RNA of at least 6 micrograms was extracted. Germline CDR1 is MNHNY and CDR2 is SVGAGI (reference sequence). V dropped 8 bases and J dropped 1; count of bases not matched to a gene: 10. CDR3 size: 16 residues. Primed by a sample-barcoded 5' primer and a J-beta primer mix, a second PCR proceeded for about 6 to 12 cycles. TCRdb re-analysed the 5' RACE reads in MiXCR, keeping a single row per CDR3 protein. The sample shows 450,000 to 650,000 distinct CDR3 sequences, about 25% of them seen only once. These data are also associated with another study on T cells of mothers and their children.

Sequencing was done on a sample of blood. The rearrangement joins TRBV6-6 to TRBJ2-5; 10 bases fit TRBD2. This TCR came from a boy younger than 18 in good health. The CDR3 bases are TGTGCCAGCCAAAAGGCTAGCGGGAGACCCCAAGAGACCCAGTACTTC. Translating gives CASQKASGRPQETQYF.